A selection of T cell receptor beta chains follows, all from one sample in a study of blood T cell repertoires in COVID-19. Libraries were prepared by immunoSEQ multiplex PCR; TCRdb keeps only in-frame clonotypes and omits some of them. The repertoire includes roughly 80,000 clones, roughly 89% of them detected once, and around 5% sits in the top ten. The sequencing sample was made of peripheral blood. These receptors originate from an elderly woman with active or convalescent COVID-19. CDR3s include the opening cysteine and the closing phenylalanine or tryptophan. The order of the fields is J gene, D gene, V gene, clone size, CDR3 DNA, CDR3 protein. The D gene is left open where the match is weak. Some rows have no size entry. The others give once, few or many, or a class for an expanded clone.

TRBJ1-2 | . | TRBV5-1 | . | TGCGCCAGCAGCTTGAAACAGGCCAACTATGGCTACACCTTC | CASSLKQANYGYTF
TRBJ2-5 | . | TRBV5-6 | once | TGTGCCAGCAGAAAGGGGGGGCAAGAGACCCAGTACTTC | CASRKGGQETQYF
TRBJ1-5 | TRBD1 | TRBV20-1 | . | TGCAGTGCTAGTACCGGACAGGGGTTTCAGCCCCAGCATTTT | CSASTGQGFQPQHF
TRBJ2-1 | . | TRBV7-8 | . | TGTGCCAGCAGTGACCCGGGACTCAATTACAATGAGCAGTTCTTC | CASSDPGLNYNEQFF
TRBJ2-4 | . | TRBV28 | . | TGTGCCAGCACCTCGGGTGGCTTGGGCAAAAACATTCAGTACTTC | CASTSGGLGKNIQYF
TRBJ1-4 | . | TRBV19 | . | TGTGCCAGTAGTCTACAGGGTGAGGAAAAACTGTTTTTT | CASSLQGEEKLFF
TRBJ1-1 | TRBD1 | TRBV18 | . | TGTGCCAGCCAAGGCAGTGGGACAGTGAACACTGAAGCTTTCTTT | CASQGSGTVNTEAFF
TRBJ1-2 | . | TRBV9 | . | TGTGCCAGCAGCCCGAGCGTAGACGCTGGTGTCGGCTACACCTTC | CASSPSVDAGVGYTF
TRBJ2-4 | TRBD2 | TRBV3-1/TRBV3-2 | . | TGTGCCAGCAGCCAAGGCGGGGGGATGCCAACTGCCAAAAACATTCAGTACTTC | CASSQGGGMPTAKNIQYF
TRBJ1-5 | . | TRBV6-2/TRBV6-3 | few | TGTGCCAGCAGTTACCTGGCAGGGGTGGGAAATCAGCCCCAGCATTTT | CASSYLAGVGNQPQHF
TRBJ2-7 | . | TRBV27 | . | TGTGCCAGCAGTTTATTGGGGCCGTACGAGCAGTACTTC | CASSLLGPYEQYF
TRBJ1-5 | . | TRBV4-2 | . | TGTGCCAGCAGCCAAGTACTCTCTTATCAGCCCCAGCATTTT | CASSQVLSYQPQHF
TRBJ1-1 | . | TRBV4-3 | . | TGCGCCAGCAGCCAAGACGCGGGGAACACTGAAGCTTTCTTT | CASSQDAGNTEAFF
TRBJ2-2 | TRBD1 | TRBV18 | few | TGTGCCAGCTTTGGGGGACAGGCCAACACCGGGGAGCTGTTTTTT | CASFGGQANTGELFF
TRBJ2-7 | . | TRBV27 | . | TGTGCCAGCAGTTTATCGGGCGCCTTCCGAGCCTACGAGCAGTACTTC | CASSLSGAFRAYEQYF
TRBJ2-1 | TRBD2 | TRBV20-1 | . | TGCAGTGCTAGTAGGGCGGGGGGGTCTTACAATGAGCAGTTCTTC | CSASRAGGSYNEQFF
TRBJ2-3 | TRBD2 | TRBV11-2 | . | TGTGCCAGCAGCTTAGGAAGGTCGCGGGGGATGGGAGATACGCAGTATTTT | CASSLGRSRGMGDTQYF
TRBJ2-7 | TRBD1 | TRBV30 | . | TGTGCCTGGATACCAGGGGGCAGCTCCTACGAGCAGTACTTC | CAWIPGGSSYEQYF
TRBJ1-3 | . | TRBV9 | . | TGTGCCAGCAGCCCCTCAGGGGTCTCTGGAAACACCATATATTTT | CASSPSGVSGNTIYF
TRBJ1-1 | . | TRBV7-8 | . | TGTGCCAGCAGCTCAATGAACACTGAAGCTTTCTTT | CASSSMNTEAFF
TRBJ2-7 | TRBD2 | TRBV7-2 | . | TGTGCCAGCAGCAGTAGCGGGTACGAGCAGTACTTC | CASSSSGYEQYF
TRBJ1-1 | . | TRBV7-9 | . | TGTGCCAGCAGCTCTACAGGGTACACTGAAGCTTTCTTT | CASSSTGYTEAFF
TRBJ2-7 | . | TRBV5-8 | . | TGTGCCAGCGGCACTAAGATCGAGCAGTACTTC | CASGTKIEQYF